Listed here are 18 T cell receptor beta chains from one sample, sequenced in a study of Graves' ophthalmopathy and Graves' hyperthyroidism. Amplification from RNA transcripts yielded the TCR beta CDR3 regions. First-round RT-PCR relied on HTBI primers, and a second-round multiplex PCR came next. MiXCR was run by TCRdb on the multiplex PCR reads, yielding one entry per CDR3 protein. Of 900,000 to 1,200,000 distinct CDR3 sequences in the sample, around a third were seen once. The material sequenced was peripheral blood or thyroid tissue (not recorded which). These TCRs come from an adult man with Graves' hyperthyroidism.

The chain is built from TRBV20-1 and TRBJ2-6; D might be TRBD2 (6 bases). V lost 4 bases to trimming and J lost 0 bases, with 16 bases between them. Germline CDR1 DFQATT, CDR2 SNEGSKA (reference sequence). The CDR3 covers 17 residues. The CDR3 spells CSAIEGTSGSGANVLTF. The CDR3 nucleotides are TGCAGTGCTATAGAAGGGACTTCAGGCTCTGGGGCCAACGTCCTGACTTTC.

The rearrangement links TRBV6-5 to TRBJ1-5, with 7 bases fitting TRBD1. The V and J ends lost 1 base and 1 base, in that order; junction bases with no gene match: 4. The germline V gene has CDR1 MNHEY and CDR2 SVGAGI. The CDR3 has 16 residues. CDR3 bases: TGTGCCAGCAGTTACTACAGGGGTTCGAGCAATCAGCCCCAGCATTTT. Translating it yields CASSYYRGSSNQPQHF.

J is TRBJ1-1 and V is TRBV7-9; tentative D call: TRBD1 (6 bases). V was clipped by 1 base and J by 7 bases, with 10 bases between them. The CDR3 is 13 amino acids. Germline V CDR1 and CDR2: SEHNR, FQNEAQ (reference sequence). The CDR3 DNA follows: TGTGCCAGCAGCTTAGGGTCAGGGGTTGAAGCTTTCTTT. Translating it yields CASSLGSGVEAFF. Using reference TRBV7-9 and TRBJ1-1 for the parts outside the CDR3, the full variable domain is DTGVSQNPRHKITKRGQNVTFRCDPISEHNRLYWYRQTLGQGPEFLTYFQNEAQLEKSRLLSDRFSAERPKGSFSTLEIQRTEQGDSAMYLCASSLGSGVEAFFGQGTRLTVV.

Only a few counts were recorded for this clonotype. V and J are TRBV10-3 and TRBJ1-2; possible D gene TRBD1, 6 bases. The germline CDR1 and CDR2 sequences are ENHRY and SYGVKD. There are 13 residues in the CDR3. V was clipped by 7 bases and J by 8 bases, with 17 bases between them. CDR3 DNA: TGTGCCATCATCTCGTCCGGGGGCGGGGGCTACACCTTC. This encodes CAIISSGGGGYTF.

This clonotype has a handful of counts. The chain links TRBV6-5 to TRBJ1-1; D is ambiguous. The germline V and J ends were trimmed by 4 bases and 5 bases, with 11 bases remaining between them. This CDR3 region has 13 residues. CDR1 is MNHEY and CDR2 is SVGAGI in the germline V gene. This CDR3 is CASSSTRTTEAFF. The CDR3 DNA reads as TGTGCCAGCAGTTCTACCCGTACAACTGAAGCTTTCTTT.

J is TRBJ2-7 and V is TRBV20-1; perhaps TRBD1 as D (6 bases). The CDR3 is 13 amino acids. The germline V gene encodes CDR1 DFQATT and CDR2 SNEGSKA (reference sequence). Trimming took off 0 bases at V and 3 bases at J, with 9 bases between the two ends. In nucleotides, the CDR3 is TGCAGTGCTAGAGACGTGGACAGCTACGAGCAGTACTTC. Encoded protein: CSARDVDSYEQYF.

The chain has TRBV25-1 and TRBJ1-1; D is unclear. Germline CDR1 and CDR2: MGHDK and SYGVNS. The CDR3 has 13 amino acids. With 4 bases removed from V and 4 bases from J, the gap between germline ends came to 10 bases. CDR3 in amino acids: CASSATGFTEAFF. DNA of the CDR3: TGTGCCAGCAGTGCCACCGGATTCACTGAAGCTTTCTTT.

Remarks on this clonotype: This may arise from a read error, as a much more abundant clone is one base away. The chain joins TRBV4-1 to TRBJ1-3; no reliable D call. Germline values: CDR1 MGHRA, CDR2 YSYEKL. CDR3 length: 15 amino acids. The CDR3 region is CASCQEGTKGNTIYF. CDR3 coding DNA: TGCGCCAGCTGCCAAGAGGGCACCAAGGGAAACACCATATATTTT.

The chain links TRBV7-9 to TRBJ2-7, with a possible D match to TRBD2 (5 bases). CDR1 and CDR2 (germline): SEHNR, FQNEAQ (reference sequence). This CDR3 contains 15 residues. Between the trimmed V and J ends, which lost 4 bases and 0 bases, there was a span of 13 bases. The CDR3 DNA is TGTGCCAGCAGCTCTTACAGCGGAAGCTCCTACGAGCAGTACTTC. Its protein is CASSSYSGSSYEQYF.

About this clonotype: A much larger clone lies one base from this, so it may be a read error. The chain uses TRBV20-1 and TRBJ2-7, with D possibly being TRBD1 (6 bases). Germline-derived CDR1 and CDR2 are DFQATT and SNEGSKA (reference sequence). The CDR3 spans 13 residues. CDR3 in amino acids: CSASRGRTYEQCF. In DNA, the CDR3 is TGCAGTGCTAGCAGGGGAAGGACCTACGAGCAGTGCTTC.

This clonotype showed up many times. Here the CDR3 reads CASSNRQDLNSPLHF. The DNA of the CDR3 is TGTGCCAGTAGTAACCGACAGGACCTTAATTCACCCCTCCACTTT. The rearrangement uses TRBV19 and TRBJ1-6; possibly TRBD1 for D (6 bases). The CDR3 contains 15 residues. V was pared by 4 bases and J by 6 bases, with 13 bases between. Germline values: CDR1 LNHDA, CDR2 SQIVND (reference sequence).

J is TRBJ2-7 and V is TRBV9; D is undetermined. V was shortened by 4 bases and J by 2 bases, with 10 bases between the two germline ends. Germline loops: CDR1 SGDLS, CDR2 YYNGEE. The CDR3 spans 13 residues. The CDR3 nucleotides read TGTGCCAGCAGCCACCGTACTACCTACGAGCAGTACTTC. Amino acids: CASSHRTTYEQYF.

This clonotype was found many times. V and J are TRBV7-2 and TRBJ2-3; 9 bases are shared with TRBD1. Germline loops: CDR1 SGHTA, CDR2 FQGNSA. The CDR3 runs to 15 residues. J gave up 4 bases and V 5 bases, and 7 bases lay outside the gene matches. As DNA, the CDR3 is TGTGCCAGCAGCGACCGGGACAGGGTGGCAGATACGCAGTATTTT. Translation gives CASSDRDRVADTQYF.

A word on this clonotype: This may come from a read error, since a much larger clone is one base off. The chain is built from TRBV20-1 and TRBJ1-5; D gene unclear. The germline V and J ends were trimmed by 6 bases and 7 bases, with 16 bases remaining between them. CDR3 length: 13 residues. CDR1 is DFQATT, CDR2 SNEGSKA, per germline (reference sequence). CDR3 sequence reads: CSAETTLYQPQHF. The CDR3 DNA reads TGCAGTGCAGAGACGACACTGTACCAGCCCCAGCATTTT.

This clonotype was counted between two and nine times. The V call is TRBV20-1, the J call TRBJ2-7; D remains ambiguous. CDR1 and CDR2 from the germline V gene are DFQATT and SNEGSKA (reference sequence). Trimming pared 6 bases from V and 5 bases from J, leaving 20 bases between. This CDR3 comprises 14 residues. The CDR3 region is CSAFGGRRSHEQYF. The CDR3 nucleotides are TGCAGTGCCTTTGGTGGGCGGAGATCCCACGAGCAGTACTTC.

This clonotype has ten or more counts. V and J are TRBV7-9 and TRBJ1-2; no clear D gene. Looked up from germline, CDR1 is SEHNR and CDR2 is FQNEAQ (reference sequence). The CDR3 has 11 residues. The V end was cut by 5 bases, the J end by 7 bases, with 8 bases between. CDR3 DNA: TGTGCCAGCAGCCTAAGTGGTGGCTACACCTTC. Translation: CASSLSGGYTF. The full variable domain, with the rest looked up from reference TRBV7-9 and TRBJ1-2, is DTGVSQNPRHKITKRGQNVTFRCDPISEHNRLYWYRQTLGQGPEFLTYFQNEAQLEKSRLLSDRFSAERPKGSFSTLEIQRTEQGDSAMYLCASSLSGGYTFGSGTRLTVV.

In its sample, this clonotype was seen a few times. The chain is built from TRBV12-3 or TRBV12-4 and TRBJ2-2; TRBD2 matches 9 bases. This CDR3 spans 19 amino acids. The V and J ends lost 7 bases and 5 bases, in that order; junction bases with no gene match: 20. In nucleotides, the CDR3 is TGTGCCAGCACCCCCATCCATACTGGCGGGAGGGCCAAGACCGGGGAGCTGTTTTTT. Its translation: CASTPIHTGGRAKTGELFF.

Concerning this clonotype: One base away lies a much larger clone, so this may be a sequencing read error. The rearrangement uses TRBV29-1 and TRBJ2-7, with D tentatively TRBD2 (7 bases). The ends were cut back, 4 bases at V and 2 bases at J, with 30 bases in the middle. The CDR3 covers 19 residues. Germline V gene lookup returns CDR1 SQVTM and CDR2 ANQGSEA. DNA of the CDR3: TGCAGCGTTGTTGGGGCTAGGCCTAGCGGTTGGAGGGACACCTACGAGCAGTACTTC. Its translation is CSVVGARPSGWRDTYEQYF.